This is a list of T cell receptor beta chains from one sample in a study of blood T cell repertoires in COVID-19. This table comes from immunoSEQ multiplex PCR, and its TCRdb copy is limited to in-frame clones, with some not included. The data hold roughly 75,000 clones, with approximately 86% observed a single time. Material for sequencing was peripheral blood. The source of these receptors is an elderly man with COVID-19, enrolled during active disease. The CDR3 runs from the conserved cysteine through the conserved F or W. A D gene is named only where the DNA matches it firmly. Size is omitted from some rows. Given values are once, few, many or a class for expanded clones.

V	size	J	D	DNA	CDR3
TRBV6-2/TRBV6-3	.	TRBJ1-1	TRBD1	TGTGCCAGCAGTTATGCGGGACAGGGTACGGCTTTCTTT	CASSYAGQGTAFF
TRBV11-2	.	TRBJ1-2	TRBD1	TGTGCCAGCAGCCGGACAGGGGGCGCGGGTAACTATGGCTACACCTTC	CASSRTGGAGNYGYTF
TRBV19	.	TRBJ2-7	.	TGTGCCAGTAGTATGGTCGGCGGTATACTGACCTACGAGCAGTACTTC	CASSMVGGILTYEQYF
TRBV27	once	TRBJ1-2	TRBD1	TGTGCCAGCAGTCCCATCGGACAGGGCAGCTATGGCTACACCTTC	CASSPIGQGSYGYTF
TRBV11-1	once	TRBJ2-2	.	TGTGCCAGCTCCTCCCCGAACACCGGGGAGCTGTTTTTT	CASSSPNTGELFF
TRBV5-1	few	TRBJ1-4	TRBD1	TGCGCCAGCAGCCCGGGACAGGGTAATGAAAAACTGTTTTTT	CASSPGQGNEKLFF
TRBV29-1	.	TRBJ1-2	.	TGCAGCGTTGTTTCGGGGGGCGAGGGCTACACCTTC	CSVVSGGEGYTF
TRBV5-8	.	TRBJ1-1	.	TGTGCCAGCAGCCACAGACCAGACATGAACACTGAAGCTTTCTTT	CASSHRPDMNTEAFF
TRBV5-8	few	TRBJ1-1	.	TGTGCCAGCAGCTTGGGGGGGGGCTGGAACACTGAAGCTTTCTTT	CASSLGGGWNTEAFF
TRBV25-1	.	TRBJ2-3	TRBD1	TGTGCCAGCAGGGACAGGCTAAGCACAGATACGCAGTATTTT	CASRDRLSTDTQYF
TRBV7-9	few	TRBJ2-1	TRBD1	TGTGCCAGCAGAGCCGGGACAGGGTACTACAATGAGCAGTTCTTC	CASRAGTGYYNEQFF
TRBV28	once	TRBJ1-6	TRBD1	TGTGCCAGCAGTTTTCCCCTCAGAGCCCCCGGACAGGGGAAACGGTCACCCCTCCACTTT	CASSFPLRAPGQGKRSPLHF
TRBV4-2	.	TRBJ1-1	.	TGTGCCAGCAGCCAAGATCTAGGGGCCGGTGAAGCTTTCTTT	CASSQDLGAGEAFF
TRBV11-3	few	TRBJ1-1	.	TGTGCCAGCAGCTTCACAGGGAACACTGAAGCTTTCTTT	CASSFTGNTEAFF
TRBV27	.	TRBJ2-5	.	TGTGCCAGCACTGGAGGGGAAAACCGGGTGACCCAGTACTTC	CASTGGENRVTQYF
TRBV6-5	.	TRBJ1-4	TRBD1	TGTGCCAGCAGTTACAGGACAGGACGGGAAAAACTGTTTTTT	CASSYRTGREKLFF
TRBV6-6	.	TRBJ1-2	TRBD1	TGTGCCAGCAGTTATCCCGGACAGGGCAACTATGGCTACACCTTC	CASSYPGQGNYGYTF
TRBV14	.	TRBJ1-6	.	TGTGCCAGCAGCCAAGGACAGGCAGCTAATTCACCCCTCCACTTT	CASSQGQAANSPLHF
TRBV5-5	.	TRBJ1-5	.	TGTGCCAGCAGCCCTAGTTTAGGTTTGGGCAATCAGCCCCAGCATTTT	CASSPSLGLGNQPQHF
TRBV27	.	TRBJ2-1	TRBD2	TGTGCCAGCAGTTTAGCGGGAGATCCCAATGAGCAGTTCTTC	CASSLAGDPNEQFF
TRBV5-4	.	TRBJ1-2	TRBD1	TGTGCCAGCAGCCCTCGGACAGGTGGCTATGGCTACACCTTC	CASSPRTGGYGYTF
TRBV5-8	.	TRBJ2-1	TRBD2	TGTGCCAGCAGCAAGGAACTAGCGAGAGACTCCTACAATGAGCAGTTCTTC	CASSKELARDSYNEQFF
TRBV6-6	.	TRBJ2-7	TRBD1	TGTGCCAGCAGTTACCTTGGACAGGGAGCCTACGAGCAGTACTTC	CASSYLGQGAYEQYF